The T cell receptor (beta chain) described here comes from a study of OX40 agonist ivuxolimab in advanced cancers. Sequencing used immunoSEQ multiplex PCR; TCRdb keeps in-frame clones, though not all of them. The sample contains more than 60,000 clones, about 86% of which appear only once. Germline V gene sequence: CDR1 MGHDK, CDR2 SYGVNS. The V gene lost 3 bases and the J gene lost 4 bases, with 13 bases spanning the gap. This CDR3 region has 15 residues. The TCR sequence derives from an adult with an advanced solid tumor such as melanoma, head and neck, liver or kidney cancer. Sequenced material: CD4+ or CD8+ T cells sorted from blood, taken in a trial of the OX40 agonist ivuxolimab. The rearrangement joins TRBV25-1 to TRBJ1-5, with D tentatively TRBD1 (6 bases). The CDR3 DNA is TGTGCCAGCAGTGACAGGGGCAGTGGGAATCAGCCCCAGCATTTT. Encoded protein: CASSDRGSGNQPQHF. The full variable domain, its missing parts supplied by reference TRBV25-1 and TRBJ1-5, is EADIYQTPRYLVIGTGKKITLECSQTMGHDKMYWYQQDPGMELHLIHYSYGVNSTEKGDLSSESTVSRIRTEHFPLTLESARPSHTSQYLCASSDRGSGNQPQHFGDGTRLSIL.